This T cell receptor (beta chain) was recovered during a study of T cell clonality in common variable immunodeficiency. Study observations and caveats: Fewer deletions and N-nucleotide insertions were reportedly seen in common variable immunodeficiency TCR beta sequences.

Generated by immunoSEQ multiplex PCR, the TCRdb table keeps only in-frame clones and is missing some. Singletons are absent from the sample, which has 28,000 or so clones. The V gene lost 5 bases and the J gene lost 2 bases, with 12 bases spanning the gap. Germline V gives CDR1 SGHVS, CDR2 FQNEAQ. The CDR3 runs to 15 residues. To note about this clone: Its antigen is not identified. The CDR3 end lies 3 residues beyond the end of the read and is filled in from the germline J gene.

This receptor was taken from a human donor with common variable immunodeficiency. The chain has TRBV7-8 and TRBJ2-2, with TRBD2 as a possible D gene (6 bases). The sample consisted of peripheral blood mononuclear cells. The CDR3 bases that were read are TGTGCCAGCAGCGTTCGGGACTCAAACACCGGGGAG. This codes for CASSVRDSNTGE. The whole CDR3 sequence reads CASSVRDSNTGELFF.